This T cell receptor beta chain was sequenced during a study of technical replicates of blood from a handful of donors. The CDR3 totals 15 residues. The trim removed 3 bases at V and 4 bases at J, leaving 6 bases unmatched. Germline V lookup: CDR1 SEHNR, CDR2 FQNEAQ (reference sequence). Clones were read by immunoSEQ multiplex PCR, and TCRdb kept only the in-frame ones, dropping some. This table has tens of thousands of clones, approximately 93% appearing once. This chain links TRBV7-9 with TRBJ1-1, with TRBD1 identical over 9 bases. The sample consisted of T cells isolated from PBMCs. The receptor was derived from a human donor in good health. Here the CDR3 reads CASSFYVQGATEAFF. The CDR3 DNA reads TGTGCCAGCAGCTTTTACGTACAGGGGGCCACTGAAGCTTTCTTT.